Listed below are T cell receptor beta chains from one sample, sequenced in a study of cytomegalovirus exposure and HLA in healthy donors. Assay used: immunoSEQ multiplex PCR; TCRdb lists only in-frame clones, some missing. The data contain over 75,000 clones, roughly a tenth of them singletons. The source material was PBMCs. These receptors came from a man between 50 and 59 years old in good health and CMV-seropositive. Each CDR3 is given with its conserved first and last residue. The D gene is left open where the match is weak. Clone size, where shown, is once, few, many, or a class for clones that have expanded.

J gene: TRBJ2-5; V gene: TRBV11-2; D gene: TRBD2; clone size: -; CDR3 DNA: TGTGCCAGCAGCGGGCTCGGGACTAGCGGGAGACAGACCCAGTACTTC; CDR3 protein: CASSGLGTSGRQTQYF
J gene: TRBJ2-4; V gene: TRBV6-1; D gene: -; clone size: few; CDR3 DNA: TGTGCCAGCAGTGGAGGGACTAGCGGACAGGGGGGCATTCAGTACTTC; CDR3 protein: CASSGGTSGQGGIQYF
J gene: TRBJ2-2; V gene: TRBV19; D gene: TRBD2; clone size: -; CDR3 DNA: TGTGCCGGGAGGACTAGCCTGAACACCGGGGAGCTGTTTTTT; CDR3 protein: CAGRTSLNTGELFF
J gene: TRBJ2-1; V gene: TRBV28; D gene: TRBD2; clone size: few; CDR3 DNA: TGTGCCAGCAGCCCCGTAGCGGGAGGAGGGGATGAGCAGTTCTTC; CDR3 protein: CASSPVAGGGDEQFF
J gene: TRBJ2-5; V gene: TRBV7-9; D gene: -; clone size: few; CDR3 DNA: TGTGCCAGCAGCTTAGTTACCGGAGGCCAAGAGACCCAGTACTTC; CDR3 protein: CASSLVTGGQETQYF
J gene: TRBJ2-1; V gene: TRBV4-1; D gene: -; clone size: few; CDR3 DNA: TGCGCCAGCAGCCCAACTAGTGCAGATGAGCAGTTCTTC; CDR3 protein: CASSPTSADEQFF
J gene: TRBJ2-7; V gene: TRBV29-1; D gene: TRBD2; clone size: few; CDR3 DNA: TGCAGCGTTGAAGGGGGGACTAGCGGGAGGTACGAGCAGTACTTC; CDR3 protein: CSVEGGTSGRYEQYF
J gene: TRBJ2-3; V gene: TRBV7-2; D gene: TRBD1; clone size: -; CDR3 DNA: TGTGCCAGCAGCTTAGTTGGACAGGGGGAGCGAGATACGCAGTATTTT; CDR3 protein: CASSLVGQGERDTQYF
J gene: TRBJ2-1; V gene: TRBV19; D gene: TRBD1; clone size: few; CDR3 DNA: TGTGCCAGTAGTAAGCCCTGGGACAGATACAATGAGCAGTTCTTC; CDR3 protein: CASSKPWDRYNEQFF
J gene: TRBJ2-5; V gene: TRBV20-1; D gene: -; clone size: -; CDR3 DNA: TGCAGTGCTTTCCTTCGGGAGACCCAGTACTTC; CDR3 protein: CSAFLRETQYF
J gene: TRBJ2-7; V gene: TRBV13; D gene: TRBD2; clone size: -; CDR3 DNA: TGTGCCAGCAGCGCCCGGGGGGGTCTGAACTACGAGCAGTACTTC; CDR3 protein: CASSARGGLNYEQYF
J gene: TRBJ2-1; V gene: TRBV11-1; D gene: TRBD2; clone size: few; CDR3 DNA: TGTGCCAGCAGCCTACAACCGACTAGCGGCCCTCACAATGAGCAGTTCTTC; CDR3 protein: CASSLQPTSGPHNEQFF
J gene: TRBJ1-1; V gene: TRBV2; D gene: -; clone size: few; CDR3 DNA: TGTGCCAGCAAGGGGGAAGCTGAAGCTTTCTTT; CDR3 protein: CASKGEAEAFF
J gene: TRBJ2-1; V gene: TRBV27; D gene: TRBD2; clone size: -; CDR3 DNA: TGTGCCAGCAAAGCGGGAGGCGCCCCAAACAATGAGCAGTTCTTC; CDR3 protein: CASKAGGAPNNEQFF
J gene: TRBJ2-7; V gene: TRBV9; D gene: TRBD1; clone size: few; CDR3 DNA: TGTGCCAGCAGCGTTAGGGACAGGGGTTCCTACGAGCAGTACTTC; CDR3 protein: CASSVRDRGSYEQYF
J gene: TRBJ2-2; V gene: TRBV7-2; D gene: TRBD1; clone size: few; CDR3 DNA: TGTGCCAGCAGCGCACAGGGGGCCGGCGGGGAGCTGTTTTTT; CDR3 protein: CASSAQGAGGELFF
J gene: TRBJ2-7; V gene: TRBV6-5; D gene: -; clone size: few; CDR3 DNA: TGTGCCAGCAGCGTACGGGGAGGCTACAGGTCCGAGCAGTACTTC; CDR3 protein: CASSVRGGYRSEQYF
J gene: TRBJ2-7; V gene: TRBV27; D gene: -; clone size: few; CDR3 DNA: TGTGCCAGCAGTTTAAGTGGGAGTGTTGAGCAGTACTTC; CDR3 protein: CASSLSGSVEQYF
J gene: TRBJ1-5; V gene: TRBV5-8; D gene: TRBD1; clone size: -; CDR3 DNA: TGTGCCAGCAGCTTCGGACAGGTCAATCAGCCCCAGCATTTT; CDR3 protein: CASSFGQVNQPQHF
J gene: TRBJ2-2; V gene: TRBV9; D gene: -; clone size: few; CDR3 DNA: TGTGCCAGCAGCGTAGCGTTGCAGGGGACTACTAAACACACCGGGGAGCTGTTTTTT; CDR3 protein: CASSVALQGTTKHTGELFF
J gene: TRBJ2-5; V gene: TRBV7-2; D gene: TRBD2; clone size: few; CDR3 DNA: TGTGCCAGCAGCCCACTAGCGGGAGGGATGGAGACCCAGTACTTC; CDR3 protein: CASSPLAGGMETQYF
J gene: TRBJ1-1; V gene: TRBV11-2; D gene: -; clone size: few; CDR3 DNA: TGTGCCAGCAGCTTAGGACCGGGACATATGAACACTGAAGCTTTCTTT; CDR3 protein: CASSLGPGHMNTEAFF
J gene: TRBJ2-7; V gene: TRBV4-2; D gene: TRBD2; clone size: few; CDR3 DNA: TGTGCCAGCAGCCACGCCGGGACTAGCGTCTACGAGCAGTACTTC; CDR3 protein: CASSHAGTSVYEQYF
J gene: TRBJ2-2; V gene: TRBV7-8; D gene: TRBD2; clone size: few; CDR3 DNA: TGTGCCAGCAGCTTAGGAGCGGCGGGAGGGAACACCGGGGAGCTGTTTTTT; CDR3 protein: CASSLGAAGGNTGELFF
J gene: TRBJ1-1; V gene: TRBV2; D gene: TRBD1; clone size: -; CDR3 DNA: TGTGCCGGCCGGGACAGACTGAACACTGAAGCTTTCTTT; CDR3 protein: CAGRDRLNTEAFF
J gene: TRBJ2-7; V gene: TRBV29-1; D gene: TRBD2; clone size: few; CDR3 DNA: TGCAGCGTTCAGGGACTAGCGGGAGGGCCAAACGAGCAGTACTTC; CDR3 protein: CSVQGLAGGPNEQYF
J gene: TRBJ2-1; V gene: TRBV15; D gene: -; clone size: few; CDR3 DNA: TGTGCCACCAGCAGAGGTGGTAGTATCGATGAGCAGTTCTTC; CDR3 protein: CATSRGGSIDEQFF
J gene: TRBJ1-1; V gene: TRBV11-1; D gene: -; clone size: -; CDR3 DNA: TGTGCCAGCAGCCAACAGGCATTGAACACTGAAGCTTTCTTT; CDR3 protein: CASSQQALNTEAFF
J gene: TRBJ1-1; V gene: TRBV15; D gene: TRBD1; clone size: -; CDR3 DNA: TGTGCCACCAGCAGCGGGACAGGGTTCGCTGAAGCTTTCTTT; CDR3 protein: CATSSGTGFAEAFF
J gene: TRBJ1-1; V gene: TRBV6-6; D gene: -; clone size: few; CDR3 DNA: TGTGCCAGCAGTACCGACAGGAACACTGAAGCTTTCTTT; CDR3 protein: CASSTDRNTEAFF
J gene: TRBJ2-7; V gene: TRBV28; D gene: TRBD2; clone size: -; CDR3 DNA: TGTGCCAGCAGTTTAGGCGGGAGCACCTCTGTGCACGAGCAGTACTTC; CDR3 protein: CASSLGGSTSVHEQYF
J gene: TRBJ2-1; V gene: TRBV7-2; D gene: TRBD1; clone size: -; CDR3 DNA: TGTGCCAGCAGCTTAAGGGCTTCCCGGGACAGGTTCGGTGAGCAGTTCTTC; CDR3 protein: CASSLRASRDRFGEQFF
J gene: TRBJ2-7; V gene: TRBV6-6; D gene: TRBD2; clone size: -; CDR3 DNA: TGTGCCAGCAATTCGGGACTAGTATCCTACGAGCAGTACTTC; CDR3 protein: CASNSGLVSYEQYF
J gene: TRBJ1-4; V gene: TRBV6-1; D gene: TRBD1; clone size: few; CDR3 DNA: TGTGCCAGCAGTGGGGGGACAGGGGGTTTCGAAAAACTGTTTTTT; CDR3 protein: CASSGGTGGFEKLFF
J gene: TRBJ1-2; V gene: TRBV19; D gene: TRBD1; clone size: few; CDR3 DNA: TGTGCCGTGTTGACCCGACAGGGGGCGTCCGGCTACACCTTC; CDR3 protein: CAVLTRQGASGYTF
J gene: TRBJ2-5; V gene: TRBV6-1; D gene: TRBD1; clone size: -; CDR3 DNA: TGTGCCAGCAGTGAAGACAGGGGGCTTGAGACCCAGTACTTC; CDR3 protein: CASSEDRGLETQYF
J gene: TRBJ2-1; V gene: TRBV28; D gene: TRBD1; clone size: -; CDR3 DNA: TGTGCCAGCAGACCAACAGGGGCGAGGAATGAGCAGTTCTTC; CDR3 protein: CASRPTGARNEQFF